The rows below give T cell receptor beta chains drawn from one sample of a study of cytomegalovirus exposure and HLA in healthy donors. Sequencing used immunoSEQ multiplex PCR; TCRdb keeps in-frame clones, though not all of them. Found here are approximately 210,000 clones, over 80% of them singletons; the top ten hold approximately 5.7%. Material: PBMCs. The receptors originated from a man aged 35 to 55 in good health and CMV-seropositive. Each CDR3 is given with its conserved first and last residue. A D gene is named only where the DNA matches it firmly. A row's size may be missing; if present it is once, few, many or a size class.

CDR3 protein: CAAPQGVNLSSYNEQFF
CDR3 DNA: TGTGCCGCTCCTCAAGGGGTGAATTTAAGCTCCTACAATGAGCAGTTCTTC
J gene: TRBJ2-1
D gene: -
V gene: TRBV18
clone size: few

CDR3 protein: CASSEASGSYNEQFF
CDR3 DNA: TGTGCCAGCAGTGAGGCGAGCGGGTCTTACAATGAGCAGTTCTTC
J gene: TRBJ2-1
D gene: -
V gene: TRBV6-1
clone size: -

CDR3 protein: CASSVGGTIAGANVLTF
CDR3 DNA: TGTGCCAGCAGCGTAGGGGGGACTATAGCTGGGGCCAACGTCCTGACTTTC
J gene: TRBJ2-6
D gene: TRBD2
V gene: TRBV9
clone size: few

CDR3 protein: CASSRTSGINEQFF
CDR3 DNA: TGTGCCAGCAGTCGGACTAGCGGGATCAATGAGCAGTTCTTC
J gene: TRBJ2-1
D gene: TRBD2
V gene: TRBV13
clone size: once

CDR3 protein: CASSGEIGTQYF
CDR3 DNA: TGTGCCAGCAGTGGCGAGATCGGGACGCAGTATTTT
J gene: TRBJ2-3
D gene: -
V gene: TRBV2
clone size: -

CDR3 protein: CASSSHNREGYTF
CDR3 DNA: TGTGCCAGCAGCTCGCATAACAGGGAAGGCTACACCTTC
J gene: TRBJ1-2
D gene: -
V gene: TRBV7-9
clone size: -

CDR3 protein: CASSSYRGINYGYTF
CDR3 DNA: TGTGCCAGCAGCTCCTACAGGGGTATTAACTATGGCTACACCTTC
J gene: TRBJ1-2
D gene: TRBD1
V gene: TRBV5-5
clone size: -

CDR3 protein: CASSQDLRLAGEGSYNEQFF
CDR3 DNA: TGTGCCAGCAGCCAAGATCTGAGACTAGCGGGAGAAGGGTCCTACAATGAGCAGTTCTTC
J gene: TRBJ2-1
D gene: TRBD2
V gene: TRBV4-2
clone size: -

CDR3 protein: CASSARTGYDEQFF
CDR3 DNA: TGTGCCAGCAGCGCAAGGACAGGGTATGATGAGCAGTTCTTC
J gene: TRBJ2-1
D gene: TRBD1
V gene: TRBV9
clone size: -

CDR3 protein: CASSLTPEGSKNIQYF
CDR3 DNA: TGCGCCAGCAGCTTAACCCCGGAGGGAAGCAAAAACATTCAGTACTTC
J gene: TRBJ2-4
D gene: -
V gene: TRBV5-1
clone size: -

CDR3 protein: CASSLLGGTGGEKLFF
CDR3 DNA: TGTGCCAGCAGCCTGCTGGGGGGGACAGGAGGTGAAAAACTGTTTTTT
J gene: TRBJ1-4
D gene: TRBD1
V gene: TRBV7-9
clone size: -

CDR3 protein: CASSSGQGHTEAFF
CDR3 DNA: TGTGCCAGCAGCTCGGGACAGGGGCACACTGAAGCTTTCTTT
J gene: TRBJ1-1
D gene: TRBD1
V gene: TRBV7-2
clone size: -

CDR3 protein: CASSNTGTDTQYF
CDR3 DNA: TGCGCTAGCAGCAACACCGGCACAGATACGCAGTATTTT
J gene: TRBJ2-3
D gene: -
V gene: TRBV5-1
clone size: -

CDR3 protein: CASRGQGANTGELFF
CDR3 DNA: TGTGCCAGCAGGGGACAGGGGGCGAACACCGGGGAGCTGTTTTTT
J gene: TRBJ2-2
D gene: TRBD1
V gene: TRBV2
clone size: -

CDR3 protein: CASSIVPYSNQPQHF
CDR3 DNA: TGTGCCAGTAGTATTGTTCCCTATAGCAATCAGCCCCAGCATTTT
J gene: TRBJ1-5
D gene: -
V gene: TRBV19
clone size: -

CDR3 protein: CASYQGSETQYF
CDR3 DNA: TGCGCCAGTTACCAGGGTTCAGAGACCCAGTACTTC
J gene: TRBJ2-5
D gene: -
V gene: TRBV5-1
clone size: -

CDR3 protein: CASSDRETSKNIQYF
CDR3 DNA: TGTGCCAGCAGTGACCGGGAGACCTCCAAAAACATTCAGTACTTC
J gene: TRBJ2-4
D gene: -
V gene: TRBV27
clone size: -

CDR3 protein: CASSSQTSGRAGGNEQFF
CDR3 DNA: TGCGCCAGCAGCTCCCAGACTAGCGGGAGGGCGGGAGGCAATGAGCAGTTCTTC
J gene: TRBJ2-1
D gene: TRBD2
V gene: TRBV5-1
clone size: -

CDR3 protein: CATHQALNTEAFF
CDR3 DNA: TGTGCCACCCACCAGGCCTTGAACACTGAAGCTTTCTTT
J gene: TRBJ1-1
D gene: -
V gene: TRBV15
clone size: -

CDR3 protein: CATSSVQGATEAFF
CDR3 DNA: TGTGCCACCAGCAGTGTACAGGGTGCCACTGAAGCTTTCTTT
J gene: TRBJ1-1
D gene: -
V gene: TRBV15
clone size: -

CDR3 protein: CASSMGGVTEAFF
CDR3 DNA: TGTGCCAGTAGTATGGGCGGGGTTACTGAAGCTTTCTTT
J gene: TRBJ1-1
D gene: -
V gene: TRBV19
clone size: -

CDR3 protein: CAGSYLGGGQPQHF
CDR3 DNA: TGTGCCGGCAGTTACCTGGGGGGTGGTCAGCCCCAGCATTTT
J gene: TRBJ1-5
D gene: -
V gene: TRBV6-5
clone size: -

CDR3 protein: CASSFGGVLLQGGYTF
CDR3 DNA: TGTGCCAGCAGTTTTGGGGGAGTCCTTCTCCAGGGGGGCTACACCTTC
J gene: TRBJ1-2
D gene: -
V gene: TRBV28
clone size: -

CDR3 protein: CASEGDRGLNTEAFF
CDR3 DNA: TGTGCCAGTGAGGGGGACAGGGGACTGAACACTGAAGCTTTCTTT
J gene: TRBJ1-1
D gene: TRBD1
V gene: TRBV19
clone size: -

CDR3 protein: CASSPKASGRARSDTQYF
CDR3 DNA: TGTGCCAGCTCACCTAAGGCTAGCGGGAGGGCCCGTTCAGATACGCAGTATTTT
J gene: TRBJ2-3
D gene: TRBD2
V gene: TRBV18
clone size: -

CDR3 protein: CASNRQRDTGELFF
CDR3 DNA: TGTGCCAGCAACCGACAGAGAGACACCGGGGAGCTGTTTTTT
J gene: TRBJ2-2
D gene: -
V gene: TRBV7-9
clone size: -